This entry features one T cell receptor (beta chain) sequence. A read error may account for a junction end that differs from germline. This entry comes from a study of blood T cell repertoires in COVID-19. The wider study: The United States, Italy and Spain supplied acute and convalescent COVID-19 samples.

The CDR3 covers 13 residues. Germline CDR1 SGHAT, CDR2 FQNNGV. Researchers sorted participants into cohorts using their self-reported clinical history. Two negative PCRs, clearance, or symptom resolution were required of recovered Cohort 3 donors. Per the original methods: Amplified reference gene primers provided the basis for estimating nucleated cell counts. TCRdb keeps only in-frame clones here, not all; method: immunoSEQ multiplex PCR. The V and J calls and clone size come from that table; D and trimming were worked out from the DNA. The repertoire holds 200,000 to 250,000 clones, with around 88% as singletons.

The TCR comes from a woman aged 25 to 39 who had recovered from COVID-19. Sequenced material: PBMCs or T cells enriched from blood (not recorded which). The chain joins TRBV11-2 to TRBJ1-3; 7 nucleotides line up with TRBD1. CDR3 residues: CASSLIRQRGHIF. CDR3 coding DNA: TGTGCCAGCAGCCTAATTCGGCAGAGGGGGCATATATTT.